The 11 T cell receptor beta chains reported below all come from one sample, sequenced in a study of blood T cell repertoires in COVID-19. TCRdb's table, derived via immunoSEQ multiplex PCR, lists solely in-frame clones and lacks some. The table lists some 200,000 clones, 85% to 90% of them singletons. The sample was peripheral blood. These receptors were obtained from a man aged 80 or over with acute or convalescent COVID-19.

The J gene is TRBJ1-6, the V gene TRBV27, with unresolved D. V dropped 6 bases and J dropped 6 bases, with 18 bases sitting between them. Germline V gene lookup returns CDR1 MNHEY and CDR2 SMNVEV (reference sequence). The CDR3 runs 16 residues. The CDR3 sequence: CASSTYRADGNSPLHF. The CDR3 bases are TGTGCCAGCAGCACCTACCGCGCCGATGGTAATTCACCCCTCCACTTT.

This chain connects TRBV10-3 to TRBJ2-1; no reliable D call. V dropped 5 bases and J dropped 6 bases, with 17 bases sitting between them. Germline V gives CDR1 ENHRY, CDR2 SYGVKD. The CDR3 is 15 amino acids. The CDR3 nucleotides read TGTGCCATCAGTAATACCCGCGTATGGGCCAATGAGCAGTTCTTC. Protein sequence: CAISNTRVWANEQFF.

A few counts support this clone. CDR3 region: CASSLRGLAGNNEQFF. Here the CDR3 DNA reads TGTGCCAGCAGCTTGAGGGGACTAGCGGGAAACAATGAGCAGTTCTTC. V and J are TRBV5-6 and TRBJ2-1, with 13 nucleotides matching TRBD2. Germline V gene data show CDR1 as SGHDT and CDR2 as YYEEEE. This CDR3 spans 16 amino acids. V shed 1 base, J shed 5 bases, and the junction held 3 bases outside the gene matches. Full variable domain (outside the CDR3, taken from reference TRBV5-6 and TRBJ2-1): DAGVTQSPTHLIKTRGQQVTLRCSPKSGHDTVSWYQQALGQGPQFIFQYYEEEERQRGNFPDRFSGHQFPNYSSELNVNALLLGDSALYLCASSLRGLAGNNEQFFGPGTRLTVL.

The gene calls are TRBV18 and TRBJ1-5; TRBD1 aligns across 7 bases. Germline CDR1 reads KGHSH; CDR2 reads LQKENI. The V and J ends lost 1 base and 3 bases, in that order; junction bases with no gene match: 3. The CDR3 runs 15 residues. The CDR3 here is CASSPQGAINQPQHF. In DNA, the CDR3 is TGTGCCAGCTCACCACAGGGGGCGATCAATCAGCCCCAGCATTTT.

The genes are TRBV7-2 and TRBJ1-1, with a weak D call TRBD1 (5 bases). The CDR3 has 18 residues. V lost 7 bases to trimming and J lost 4 bases, with 28 bases between them. CDR1 and CDR2 (germline): SGHTA, FQGNSA. The CDR3 DNA reads as TGTGCCAGCACTTATTCGTATGTAGGGGAGGCCGAGGGCACTGAAGCTTTCTTT. Protein sequence: CASTYSYVGEAEGTEAFF. The full variable domain, its missing parts supplied by reference TRBV7-2 and TRBJ1-1, is GAGVSQSPSNKVTEKGKDVELRCDPISGHTALYWYRQSLGQGLEFLIYFQGNSAPDKSGLPSDRFSAERTGGSVSTLTIQRTQQEDSAVYLCASTYSYVGEAEGTEAFFGQGTRLTVV.

The chain carries TRBV28 and TRBJ1-2; D ambiguous. CDR1 is MDHEN, CDR2 SYDVKM, per germline. The CDR3 runs 12 residues. Trimming shortened V by 2 bases and J by 8 bases, and 9 bases separated the two germline ends. The CDR3 DNA is TGTGCCAGCAGTTTAATCGGAGAGGGCTACACCTTC. Protein sequence: CASSLIGEGYTF.

The chain couples TRBV24-1 to TRBJ2-2, with 7 bases lining up with TRBD2. CDR3 length equals 17 residues. Trimming took 3 bases from V and 5 from J; bases not matched to a gene: 11. In germline, CDR1 is KGHDR, CDR2 SFDVKD. The CDR3 coding sequence is TGTGCCACCAGTGATCCCCGGGGAGGGTCAAATACCGGGGAGCTGTTTTTT. Translating it yields CATSDPRGGSNTGELFF.

The rearrangement links TRBV25-1 to TRBJ2-7; maybe TRBD1 (6 bases). Germline lookup yields CDR1 MGHDK and CDR2 SYGVNS. Trimming removed 8 bases at V and 3 bases at J, with 23 bases between. The CDR3 contains 16 residues. CDR3 loop: CASRNPGQSRDYEQYV. The CDR3 DNA is TGTGCCAGCCGTAATCCCGGACAGTCTCGGGACTACGAGCAGTACGTC.

V usage is TRBV5-6 and J usage is TRBJ1-1, with no clear D. This CDR3 has 15 amino acids. Per the germline V gene, CDR1 is SGHDT and CDR2 is YYEEEE. The V gene lost 0 bases and the J gene lost 0 bases, with 9 bases spanning the gap. CDR3 loop: CASSLVGRMNTEAFF. The CDR3 bases are TGTGCCAGCAGCTTGGTGGGCCGGATGAACACTGAAGCTTTCTTT.

Only a few counts were recorded for this clone. The V call is TRBV19, the J call TRBJ1-5; D remains ambiguous. V was shortened by 4 bases and J by 0 bases, with 10 bases between the two germline ends. This CDR3 contains 15 residues. CDR1 is LNHDA and CDR2 is SQIVND in the germline V gene (reference sequence). This CDR3 is CASSNRVDSNQPQHF. CDR3 coding DNA: TGTGCCAGTAGTAACCGCGTTGATAGCAATCAGCCCCAGCATTTT.

This clone has at least ten counts. CDR3 coding DNA: TGCGCCAGCAGCCAAGACAGTGTGTCAACAGCAGATACGCAGTATTTT. This gives the protein CASSQDSVSTADTQYF. The V call is TRBV4-1, the J call TRBJ2-3; D gene unclear. V was trimmed by 0 bases and J by 4 bases, leaving 14 bases between them. The CDR3 has 16 amino acids. Germline V gene sequence: CDR1 MGHRA, CDR2 YSYEKL.